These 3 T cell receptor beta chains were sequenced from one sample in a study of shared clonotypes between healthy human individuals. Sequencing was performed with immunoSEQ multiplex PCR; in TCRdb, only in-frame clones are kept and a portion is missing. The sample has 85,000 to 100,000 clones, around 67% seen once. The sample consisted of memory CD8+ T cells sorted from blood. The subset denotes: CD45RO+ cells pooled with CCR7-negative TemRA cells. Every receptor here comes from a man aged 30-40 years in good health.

The CDR3, as DNA: TGCGCCAGCAGCTTGGAAGCGGGAGCGGCTTGGAATGAGCAGTTCTTC. It specifies CASSLEAGAAWNEQFF. This sequence joins TRBV5-1 and TRBJ2-1, with 8 bases fitting TRBD2. Per the germline V gene, CDR1 is SGHRS and CDR2 is YFSETQ. J lost 7 bases, V lost 0 bases, and 9 bases had no gene match. The CDR3 spans 16 residues. Full variable domain (remainder filled in from reference TRBV5-1 and TRBJ2-1): KAGVTQTPRYLIKTRGQQVTLSCSPISGHRSVSWYQQTPGQGLQFLFEYFSETQRNKGNFPGRFSGRQFSNSRSEMNVSTLELGDSALYLCASSLEAGAAWNEQFFGPGTRLTVL.

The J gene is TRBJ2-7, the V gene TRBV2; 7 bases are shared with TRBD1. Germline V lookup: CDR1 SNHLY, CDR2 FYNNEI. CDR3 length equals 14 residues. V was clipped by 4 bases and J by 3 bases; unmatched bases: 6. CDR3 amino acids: CASSVLSGGYEQYF. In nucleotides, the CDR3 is TGTGCCAGCAGTGTATTGTCAGGGGGCTACGAGCAGTACTTC.

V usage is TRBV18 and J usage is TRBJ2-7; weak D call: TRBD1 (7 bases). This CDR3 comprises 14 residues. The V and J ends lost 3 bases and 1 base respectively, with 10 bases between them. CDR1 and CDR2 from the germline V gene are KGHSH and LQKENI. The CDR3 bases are TGTGCCAGCTCACCTGCGGGACAGTCCTACGAGCAGTACTTC. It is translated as CASSPAGQSYEQYF.